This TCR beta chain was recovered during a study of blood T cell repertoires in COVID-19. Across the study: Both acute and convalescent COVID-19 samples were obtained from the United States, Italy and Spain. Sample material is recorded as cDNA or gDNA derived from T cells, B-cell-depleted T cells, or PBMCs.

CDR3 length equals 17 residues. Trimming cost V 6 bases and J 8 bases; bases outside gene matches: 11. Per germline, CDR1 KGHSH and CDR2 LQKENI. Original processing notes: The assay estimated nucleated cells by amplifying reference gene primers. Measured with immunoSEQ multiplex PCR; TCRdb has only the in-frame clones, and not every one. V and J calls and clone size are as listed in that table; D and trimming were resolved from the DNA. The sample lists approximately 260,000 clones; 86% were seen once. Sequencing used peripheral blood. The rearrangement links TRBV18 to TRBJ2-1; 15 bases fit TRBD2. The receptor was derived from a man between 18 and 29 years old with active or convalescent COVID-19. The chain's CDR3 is CASSSSGLAGGSDEQFF. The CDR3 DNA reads TGTGCCAGCTCCTCTTCGGGACTAGCGGGAGGATCGGATGAGCAGTTCTTC.